The rows below give T cell receptor beta chains drawn from one sample of a study of cytomegalovirus exposure and HLA in healthy donors. Assay used: immunoSEQ multiplex PCR; TCRdb lists only in-frame clones, some missing. Of under 200,000 clones detected, approximately 71% appear once; the ten largest clones hold around 4.6%. Sequenced material: PBMCs. Receptors were obtained from a male donor in good health and CMV-seronegative. The CDR3 runs from the conserved cysteine through the conserved F or W. D genes are given only for firm matches. The size of a clone is reported for some rows only, either as once, few or many, or as a class for expanded clones.

len,j_gene,abundance,d_gene,v_gene,CDR3aa,CDR3nt
14,TRBJ2-3,-,-,TRBV6-1,CASRESGPIDTQYF,TGTGCCAGCAGGGAGAGCGGCCCCATCGATACGCAGTATTTT
14,TRBJ2-2,-,-,TRBV2,CASKEGRDTGELFF,TGTGCCAGCAAGGAGGGGCGGGACACCGGGGAGCTGTTTTTT
14,TRBJ2-2,-,TRBD2,TRBV2,CASLSREGTGELFF,TGTGCCAGCTTGTCCCGGGAGGGCACCGGGGAGCTGTTTTTT
15,TRBJ1-2,-,TRBD1,TRBV9,CASSATGAAFYGYTF,TGTGCCAGCAGCGCAACAGGGGCAGCTTTCTATGGCTACACCTTC
16,TRBJ1-3,-,TRBD1,TRBV28,CASSQGGSVSGNTIYF,TGTGCCAGCAGCCAGGGGGGCTCTGTTTCTGGAAACACCATATATTTT
14,TRBJ2-7,-,TRBD2,TRBV6-5,CASRQGLAVDEQYF,TGTGCCAGCAGGCAAGGGCTAGCGGTGGACGAGCAGTACTTC
14,TRBJ2-7,-,TRBD2,TRBV27,CASRIAGGPGEQYF,TGTGCCAGCAGAATAGCGGGAGGGCCTGGCGAGCAGTACTTC
16,TRBJ2-7,-,TRBD1,TRBV7-8,CASTPQGALEPYEQYF,TGTGCCAGCACCCCTCAGGGGGCCTTGGAACCCTACGAGCAGTACTTC
17,TRBJ2-3,-,TRBD2,TRBV5-1,CASSPLLAGGPTDTQYF,TGCGCCAGCAGCCCCCTACTAGCGGGAGGCCCCACAGATACGCAGTATTTT
14,TRBJ1-5,-,TRBD1,TRBV7-9,CASSPGTGNQPQHF,TGTGCCAGCAGCCCCGGGACAGGCAATCAGCCCCAGCATTTT
13,TRBJ2-3,-,TRBD2,TRBV29-1,CSVAGGRTDTQYF,TGCAGCGTAGCGGGGGGCCGCACAGATACGCAGTATTTT
11,TRBJ1-4,-,TRBD1,TRBV29-1,CSVGQAEKRFF,TGCAGCGTAGGACAGGCTGAAAAACGGTTTTTT
15,TRBJ2-6,-,-,TRBV4-3,CASSQVGGGANVLTF,TGCGCCAGCAGCCAAGTCGGCGGCGGGGCCAACGTCCTGACTTTC
11,TRBJ2-1,-,-,TRBV10-3,CAISGLNEQFF,TGTGCCATCAGTGGACTTAATGAGCAGTTCTTC
15,TRBJ1-5,-,-,TRBV28,CASSLSGGRSQPQHF,TGTGCCAGCAGTTTATCGGGGGGGCGATCCCAGCCCCAGCATTTT
14,TRBJ2-3,-,-,TRBV5-4,CASSPGTRSGAQYF,TGTGCCAGCAGCCCCGGGACTCGGTCCGGTGCGCAGTATTTT
13,TRBJ2-7,-,-,TRBV6-5,CASRGSSPHEQYF,TGTGCCAGCCGAGGGTCCTCTCCCCACGAGCAGTACTTC
15,TRBJ2-7,-,TRBD1,TRBV18,CASSPPGQGINEQYF,TGTGCCAGCTCACCACCGGGACAGGGAATTAACGAGCAGTACTTC
14,TRBJ1-4,-,-,TRBV28,CASRSGGLVEKLFF,TGTGCCAGCCGAAGCGGAGGGTTAGTCGAAAAACTGTTTTTT
14,TRBJ2-3,few,-,TRBV5-1,CASSVAASTDTQYF,TGCGCCAGCAGCGTAGCGGCTAGCACAGATACGCAGTATTTT
15,TRBJ2-3,-,TRBD2,TRBV6-1,CASSEETSGARMQYF,TGTGCCAGCAGTGAAGAAACTAGCGGGGCTCGAATGCAGTATTTT
18,TRBJ1-1,-,-,TRBV18,CASSPQFGGWGGSTEAFF,TGTGCCAGCTCACCACAGTTCGGGGGTTGGGGAGGGAGCACTGAAGCTTTCTTT
13,TRBJ2-5,-,-,TRBV6-5,CASSYVPGETQYF,TGTGCCAGCAGTTACGTGCCAGGGGAGACCCAGTACTTC
14,TRBJ2-3,-,-,TRBV5-1,CASSLQRITDTQYF,TGCGCCAGCAGCTTACAGAGAATCACAGATACGCAGTATTTT
12,TRBJ1-2,-,-,TRBV7-2,CASSSNRDGYTF,TGTGCCAGCAGCTCAAACAGGGATGGCTACACCTTC
16,TRBJ2-5,once,TRBD2,TRBV27,CASSPGLAGGQETQYF,TGTGCCAGCAGTCCCGGACTAGCGGGGGGGCAGGAGACCCAGTACTTC
14,TRBJ2-7,-,TRBD1,TRBV5-1,CASSIRQGSYEQYF,TGCGCCAGCAGCATACGACAGGGGTCCTACGAGCAGTACTTC
14,TRBJ2-3,few,TRBD2,TRBV19,CASNSGSTIDTQYF,TGTGCCAGTAATAGCGGGAGTACTATAGATACGCAGTATTTT
12,TRBJ1-5,-,-,TRBV21-1,CASITGNQPQHF,TGTGCCAGCATCACAGGCAATCAGCCCCAGCATTTT
13,TRBJ1-1,-,TRBD1,TRBV29-1,CSVTETGWTEAFF,TGCAGCGTTACCGAGACAGGGTGGACTGAAGCTTTCTTT
15,TRBJ1-2,-,TRBD1,TRBV5-5,CASSLAPPDRGGYTF,TGTGCCAGCAGCTTGGCACCACCCGACAGGGGCGGCTACACCTTC
14,TRBJ1-2,-,-,TRBV18,CASSPPGDNYGYTF,TGTGCCAGCTCCCCCCCGGGAGACAACTATGGCTACACCTTC
14,TRBJ2-7,few,TRBD2,TRBV4-1,CASSQLLADYEQYF,TGCGCCAGCAGCCAACTTCTAGCGGATTACGAGCAGTACTTC
16,TRBJ1-5,-,TRBD1,TRBV7-7,CASSLGVDREVQPQHF,TGTGCCAGCAGCTTAGGAGTAGACAGGGAGGTTCAGCCCCAGCATTTT
16,TRBJ2-1,many,TRBD2,TRBV29-1,CSVEGGGSGIGNEQFF,TGCAGCGTTGAAGGCGGAGGTAGCGGGATCGGTAATGAGCAGTTCTTC
14,TRBJ2-7,few,-,TRBV5-4,CASSNPNRVYEQYF,TGTGCCAGCAGCAACCCTAACAGGGTCTACGAGCAGTACTTC
15,TRBJ2-2,-,TRBD2,TRBV7-9,CASMGSGTTTGELFF,TGTGCCAGCATGGGTTCCGGGACTACTACCGGGGAGCTGTTTTTT
14,TRBJ1-1,-,TRBD1,TRBV18,CASSRGQTNTEAFF,TGTGCCAGCTCACGGGGACAGACGAACACTGAAGCTTTCTTT
13,TRBJ1-1,few,TRBD1,TRBV6-1,CASRDREMTEAFF,TGTGCCAGCAGAGACAGGGAAATGACTGAAGCTTTCTTT
12,TRBJ2-7,-,-,TRBV14,CASSPTNYEQYF,TGTGCCAGCAGCCCCACAAATTACGAGCAGTACTTC
15,TRBJ2-3,-,TRBD2,TRBV15,CATSRDLAGGNTQYF,TGTGCCACCAGCAGAGATCTAGCGGGGGGGAATACGCAGTATTTT
12,TRBJ1-1,-,-,TRBV7-2,CASSSGGPEAFF,TGTGCCAGCAGCTCCGGAGGACCTGAAGCTTTCTTT
15,TRBJ2-1,many,TRBD2,TRBV19,CASSGLAASYNEQFF,TGTGCCAGTAGCGGACTAGCGGCCTCCTACAATGAGCAGTTCTTC
16,TRBJ1-4,-,-,TRBV12-5,CASGLVLNSPNEKLFF,TGTGCTAGTGGTTTGGTACTGAACAGCCCTAATGAAAAACTGTTTTTT
13,TRBJ1-6,few,-,TRBV7-9,CASSAGANSPLHF,TGTGCTTCCTCTGCGGGGGCTAATTCACCCCTCCACTTT
12,TRBJ2-1,few,-,TRBV5-1,CASSIQGDEQFF,TGCGCCAGCAGCATACAGGGAGATGAGCAGTTCTTC
19,TRBJ2-7,-,-,TRBV21-1,CASSKGSTKSDRDYYEQYF,TGTGCCAGCAGCAAAGGGTCAACCAAGTCTGACCGGGATTACTACGAGCAGTACTTC
14,TRBJ1-3,few,-,TRBV30,CAWSRGGEGNTIYF,TGTGCCTGGAGCCGGGGGGGCGAGGGAAACACCATATATTTT
17,TRBJ2-7,-,TRBD1,TRBV9,CASSVEAFGTGNYEQYF,TGTGCCAGCAGCGTAGAGGCGTTTGGGACAGGGAACTACGAGCAGTACTTC
16,TRBJ1-5,few,-,TRBV19,CASSTRGAGGNQPQHF,TGTGCCAGTAGTACCCGGGGGGCTGGGGGCAATCAGCCCCAGCATTTT
14,TRBJ1-1,-,-,TRBV28,CASSLEGQNTEAFF,TGTGCCAGCAGTTTAGAGGGACAGAACACTGAAGCTTTCTTT
15,TRBJ2-2,few,-,TRBV7-2,CASSLVAKSTGELFF,TGTGCCAGCAGCTTAGTAGCGAAAAGTACCGGGGAGCTGTTTTTT
16,TRBJ2-1,-,-,TRBV7-6,CASSLVEGASYNEQFF,TGTGCCAGCAGCCTGGTGGAGGGGGCCTCCTACAATGAGCAGTTCTTC
13,TRBJ1-1,-,-,TRBV27,CASSLDRDTEAFF,TGTGCCAGCAGTTTGGACAGAGACACTGAAGCTTTCTTT
12,TRBJ2-7,-,-,TRBV13,CASSSSEYEQYF,TGTGCCAGCAGCTCCTCTGAGTACGAGCAGTACTTC